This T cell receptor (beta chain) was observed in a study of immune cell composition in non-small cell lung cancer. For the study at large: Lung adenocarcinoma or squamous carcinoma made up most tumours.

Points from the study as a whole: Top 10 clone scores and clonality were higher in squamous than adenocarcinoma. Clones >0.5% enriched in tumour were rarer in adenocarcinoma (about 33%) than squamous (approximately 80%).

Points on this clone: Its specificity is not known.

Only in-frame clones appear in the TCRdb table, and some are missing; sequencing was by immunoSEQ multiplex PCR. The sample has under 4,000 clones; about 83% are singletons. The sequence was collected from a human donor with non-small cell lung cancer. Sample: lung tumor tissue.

CDR3 sequence: CASSEALDEDGYTF. CDR3 DNA sequence: TGTGCCAGCAGTGAAGCCCTAGATGAGGATGGCTACACCTTC. V gene TRBV2 combines with J gene TRBJ1-2; D not certain. The CDR3 length is 14 residues. V was trimmed by 0 bases and J by 6 bases, leaving 11 bases between them. From germline, CDR1 is SNHLY and CDR2 FYNNEI.